Each of the 14 T cell receptor beta chains below was sequenced from the same sample in a study of T cells in Graves' hyperthyroidism and ophthalmopathy. Amplification targeted TCR beta CDR3 regions from RNA transcripts. The HTBI primer set drove a first-round RT-PCR of the TCR CDR3. From the multiplex PCR reads, TCRdb called clonotypes with MiXCR, one entry per CDR3 protein. The table lists 550,000 to 850,000 distinct CDR3 sequences, roughly a sixth of them singletons. Sequences were obtained from blood. These receptors came from a woman aged 50 to 60 with Graves' hyperthyroidism that later progressed to Graves' ophthalmopathy.

The chain is built from TRBV3-1 and TRBJ1-6; D ambiguous. The CDR3 sequence is 14 residues long. Germline V lookup: CDR1 LGHDT, CDR2 YNNKEL (reference sequence). Trimming stripped 5 bases from V and 10 bases from J, with 15 bases between. The CDR3, as DNA: TGTGCCAGCAGCTTTCAAAAGGGATCCTCACCCCTCCACTTT. Translation: CASSFQKGSSPLHF.

The V gene is TRBV19, the J gene TRBJ1-4; D ambiguous. CDR1 LNHDA and CDR2 SQIVND come from the germline V gene (reference sequence). The V end lost 5 bases, the J end lost 4 bases, and 11 bases lay between the germline ends. The CDR3 runs 14 residues. The CDR3 region has the DNA TGTGCCAGTAGTTCCCGGCGGGGTAATGAAAAACTGTTTTTT. Residues: CASSSRRGNEKLFF.

The V and J genes are TRBV4-1 and TRBJ2-7, with 12 bases fitting TRBD2. Germline lookup yields CDR1 MGHRA and CDR2 YSYEKL. CDR3 length: 16 amino acids. The ends lost 1 base at V and 1 base at J; junction bases unmatched: 2. This chain's CDR3 is CASSQVLAGGSYEQYF. CDR3 sequence (DNA): TGCGCCAGCAGCCAAGTACTAGCGGGGGGATCCTACGAGCAGTACTTC.

There are many counts of this clonotype. The rearrangement links TRBV2 to TRBJ1-5; D is perhaps TRBD1 (6 bases). The germline CDR1 and CDR2 sequences are SNHLY and FYNNEI. Trimming took 6 bases from V and 2 from J, leaving 8 bases between them. This CDR3 spans 13 amino acids. CDR3 amino acids: CASRDSGNQPQHF. In DNA, the CDR3 is TGTGCCAGCAGGGACAGCGGCAATCAGCCCCAGCATTTT. Full variable domain (missing parts from reference TRBV2 and TRBJ1-5): EPEVTQTPSHQVTQMGQEVILRCVPISNHLYFYWYRQILGQKVEFLVSFYNNEISEKSEIFDDQFSVERPDGSNFTLKIRSTKLEDSAMYFCASRDSGNQPQHFGDGTRLSIL.

J is TRBJ1-6 and V is TRBV7-9; 7 bases line up with TRBD1. Germline V gene sequence: CDR1 SEHNR, CDR2 FQNEAQ (reference sequence). The CDR3 is made up of 18 amino acids. V lost 1 base, J lost 8 bases, and 14 bases stayed unmatched. CDR3: CASSLGPRGTVVDSPLHF. The CDR3, as DNA: TGTGCCAGCAGCTTAGGGCCGCGAGGGACAGTTGTGGATTCACCCCTCCACTTT.

The table lists this clonotype with a count of one. The rearrangement joins TRBV7-3 to TRBJ1-6; possible D gene TRBD1, 5 bases. This CDR3 is 15 amino acids long. The germline V gene has CDR1 SGHTA and CDR2 FQGTGA. Trimming removed 5 bases at V and 7 bases at J, with 15 bases between. DNA for the CDR3: TGTGCCAGCAGCCGCCAGGGAGGCTTGAATTCACCCCTCCACTTT. Translated, it gives CASSRQGGLNSPLHF.

CDR3 nucleotides: TGTGCCAGCAGCGCCGGGACAGGGGTTGAGACCCAGTACTTC. Protein product: CASSAGTGVETQYF. The chain couples TRBV7-3 to TRBJ2-5; TRBD1 agrees at 10 bases. This CDR3 has 14 amino acids. With V trimmed by 5 bases and J by 5 bases, 5 bases remained unmatched. Germline V lookup: CDR1 SGHTA, CDR2 FQGTGA.

This clonotype was seen repeatedly, ten times or more. The V and J genes are TRBV7-9 and TRBJ1-1; 8 nucleotides line up with TRBD1. Germline V lookup: CDR1 SEHNR, CDR2 FQNEAQ (reference sequence). This CDR3 spans 15 amino acids. V lost 5 bases, J lost 5 bases, and 10 bases stayed unmatched. CDR3 sequence: CASSPGQGGFTEAFF. For the CDR3, the DNA is TGTGCCAGCAGCCCCGGACAGGGCGGGTTTACTGAAGCTTTCTTT. The whole variable domain, filled in from reference TRBV7-9 and TRBJ1-1, reads DTGVSQNPRHKITKRGQNVTFRCDPISEHNRLYWYRQTLGQGPEFLTYFQNEAQLEKSRLLSDRFSAERPKGSFSTLEIQRTEQGDSAMYLCASSPGQGGFTEAFFGQGTRLTVV.

This clonotype was detected ten times or more. The rearrangement links TRBV11-2 to TRBJ1-5, with D uncertain. This CDR3 region has 13 residues. The germline CDR1 and CDR2 sequences are SGHAT and FQNNGV. V lost 1 base and J lost 5, with 6 bases in between. The CDR3 protein is CASSLVSDQPQHF. In nucleotides, the CDR3 is TGTGCCAGCAGCTTAGTATCCGATCAGCCCCAGCATTTT.

A remark on this clonotype: Because it lacks the conserved phenylalanine or tryptophan at the end, this CDR3 is likely a read error. The chain links TRBV5-8 to TRBJ2-7, with 8 bases that match TRBD1. Germline V gene sequence: CDR1 SGHTS, CDR2 YDEGEE. This CDR3 region has 13 residues. V lost 4 bases, J lost 3 bases, and 3 bases stayed unmatched. This chain's CDR3 is CASSDRGNYEQYL. CDR3 nucleotide sequence: TGTGCCAGCAGCGACAGGGGTAACTACGAGCAGTACCTC.

This clonotype has at least ten counts. The V call is TRBV3-1, the J call TRBJ1-1; D is ambiguous. The CDR3 contains 14 residues. The germline V gene has CDR1 LGHDT and CDR2 YNNKEL (reference sequence). V lost 0 bases and J lost 1, with 6 bases in between. In nucleotides, the CDR3 is TGTGCCAGCAGCCAAGAGCGGGAGAACACTGAAGCTTTCTTT. Translated: CASSQERENTEAFF. The complete variable domain, with remaining parts taken from reference TRBV3-1 and TRBJ1-1, reads DTAVSQTPKYLVTQMGNDKSIKCEQNLGHDTMYWYKQDSKKFLKIMFSYNNKELIINETVPNRFSPKSPDKAHLNLHINSLELGDSAVYFCASSQERENTEAFFGQGTRLTVV.

This chain uses TRBV20-1 with TRBJ1-6; D is unclear. The CDR3 has 15 amino acids. Germline V CDR1 and CDR2: DFQATT, SNEGSKA (reference sequence). Deletions cut 2 bases from V and 0 bases from J, with 8 bases between. DNA for the CDR3: TGCAGTGCTAGATTCCCGAGCTCCTATAATTCACCCCTCCACTTT. It specifies CSARFPSSYNSPLHF.

In its sample, this clonotype was seen a few times. This CDR3 fails to terminate in the conserved phenylalanine or tryptophan, so it likely reflects a read error. This chain connects TRBV20-1 to TRBJ2-5; D is unresolved. Germline V gene sequence: CDR1 DFQATT, CDR2 SNEGSKA (reference sequence). This CDR3 has 10 amino acids. V lost 7 bases and J 7 bases, leaving 10 bases between the germline ends. The CDR3 DNA follows: TGCAGTGGTACCGTCCGGACCCAGTACCTC. This gives the protein CSGTVRTQYL.

J is TRBJ2-2 and V is TRBV4-1, with D perhaps TRBD1 or TRBD2 (5 bases each). Trimming left V 5 bases short and J 0 bases short, with 16 bases between. The CDR3 spans 17 residues. Germline V gene sequence: CDR1 MGHRA, CDR2 YSYEKL. The CDR3 nucleotides read TGCGCCAGCAGCGTTCGGGACGCCGACTCGAACACCGGGGAGCTGTTTTTT. This gives the protein CASSVRDADSNTGELFF.